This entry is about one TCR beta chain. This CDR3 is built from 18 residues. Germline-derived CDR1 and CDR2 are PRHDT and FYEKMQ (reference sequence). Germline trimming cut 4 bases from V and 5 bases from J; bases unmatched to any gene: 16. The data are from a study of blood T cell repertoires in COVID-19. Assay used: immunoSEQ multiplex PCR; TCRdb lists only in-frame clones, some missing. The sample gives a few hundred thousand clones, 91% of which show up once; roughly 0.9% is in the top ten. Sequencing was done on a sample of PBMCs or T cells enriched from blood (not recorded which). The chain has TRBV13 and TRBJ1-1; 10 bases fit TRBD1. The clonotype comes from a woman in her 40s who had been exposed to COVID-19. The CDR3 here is CASSSTAKTGGVKTEAFF. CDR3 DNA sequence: TGTGCCAGCAGCTCCACCGCAAAGACAGGGGGCGTTAAGACTGAAGCTTTCTTT.